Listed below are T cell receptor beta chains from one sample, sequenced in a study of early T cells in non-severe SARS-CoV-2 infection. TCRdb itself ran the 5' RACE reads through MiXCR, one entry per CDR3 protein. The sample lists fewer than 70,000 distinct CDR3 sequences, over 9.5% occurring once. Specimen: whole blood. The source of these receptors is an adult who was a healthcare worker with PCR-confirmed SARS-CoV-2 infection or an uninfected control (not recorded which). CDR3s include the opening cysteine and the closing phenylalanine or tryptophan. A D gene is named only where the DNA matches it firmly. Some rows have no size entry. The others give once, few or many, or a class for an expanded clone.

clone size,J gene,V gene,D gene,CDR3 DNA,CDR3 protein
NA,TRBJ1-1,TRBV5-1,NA,TGCGCCAGCAGCGAGGTAATGGGCACTGAAGCTTTCTTT,CASSEVMGTEAFF
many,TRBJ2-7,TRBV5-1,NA,TGCGCCAGCAGCTTGGAGACGGTTATCTACGAGCAGTACTTC,CASSLETVIYEQYF
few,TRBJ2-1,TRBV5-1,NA,TGCGCCAGCAGCTTGGCCCCCGGGGCGGGGGCGGGAGATGAGCAGTTCTTC,CASSLAPGAGAGDEQFF
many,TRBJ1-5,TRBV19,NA,TGTGCCAGTAGTATACCGGCGGGCAATCAGCCCCAGCATTTT,CASSIPAGNQPQHF
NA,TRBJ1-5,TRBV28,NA,TGTGCCAGCAGATTAAGGGGGGATCAGCCCCAGCATTTT,CASRLRGDQPQHF
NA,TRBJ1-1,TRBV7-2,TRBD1,TGTGCCAGCAGCTTAGTTGGGACAGGGAGAACTGAAGCTTTCTTT,CASSLVGTGRTEAFF
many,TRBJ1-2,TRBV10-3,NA,TGTGCCATCACCTCTGACACAACAAGACACCTGGGCTACACCTTC,CAITSDTTRHLGYTF
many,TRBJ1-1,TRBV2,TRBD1,TGTGCCAGCAGAAAGGACAGGATTGTTACTGAAGCTTTCTTT,CASRKDRIVTEAFF
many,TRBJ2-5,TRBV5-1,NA,TGCGCCAGCAGCTTGGCCGGGACCTTACAAGAGACCCAGTACTTC,CASSLAGTLQETQYF
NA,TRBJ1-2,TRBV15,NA,TGTGCCACCAGCAGAGATGGCGGACGTTTGAGACAGCTCCTGACTATGGAAGGCTACACCTTC,CATSRDGGRLRQLLTMEGYTF
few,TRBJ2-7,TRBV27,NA,TGTGCCAGCAGTTTCGAAGCGGTTAGCTCCTACGAGCAGTACTTC,CASSFEAVSSYEQYF
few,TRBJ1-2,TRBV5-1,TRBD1,TGCGCCAGCAGCTTGGAAGTTGGGACAGGGGCCCGGAGGGGCTACACCTTC,CASSLEVGTGARRGYTF
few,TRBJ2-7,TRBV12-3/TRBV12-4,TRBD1,TGTGCCACCACCCGCGGGACAGGGGGCGCGGGATACGAGCAGTACTTC,CATTRGTGGAGYEQYF
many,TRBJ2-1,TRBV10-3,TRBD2,TGTGCCATCAGTGAGTCAGGGACTAGCGGGAGTTGGGACAATGAGCAGTTCTTC,CAISESGTSGSWDNEQFF
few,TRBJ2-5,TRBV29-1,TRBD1,TGCAGCGCCGGGACAGGACAAGAGACCCAGTACTTC,CSAGTGQETQYF
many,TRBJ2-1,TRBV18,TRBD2,TGTGCCAGCTCACCCAGTGGTCTAGCGGGAGTCATTGAGCAGTTCTTC,CASSPSGLAGVIEQFF
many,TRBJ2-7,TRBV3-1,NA,TGTGCCAGCGCTATCCTCGGGACAAGAATCTACGAGCAGTACTTC,CASAILGTRIYEQYF
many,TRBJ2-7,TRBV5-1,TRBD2,TGCGCCAGCAGCCTGGAAAGCGGGAGGCACTACGAGCAGTACTTC,CASSLESGRHYEQYF
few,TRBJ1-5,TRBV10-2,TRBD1,TGCGCCAGCAGTCACCGGGACAGCCGGAGCAATCAGCCCCAGCATTTT,CASSHRDSRSNQPQHF
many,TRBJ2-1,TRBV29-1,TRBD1,TGCAGCGTTCTGGGACAGGGTACCTACAATGAGCAGTTCTTC,CSVLGQGTYNEQFF
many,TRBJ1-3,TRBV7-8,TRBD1,TGTGCCAGCAGCTCCGGACAGGGGGCGTCTGGAAACACCATATATTTT,CASSSGQGASGNTIYF
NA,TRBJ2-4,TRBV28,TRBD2,TGTGCCAGCAGTGGCGGGGGGGAGCCAAGAAACATTCAGTACTTC,CASSGGGEPRNIQYF
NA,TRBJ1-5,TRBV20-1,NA,TGCAGTGCTACAGTCTCATTCAATCAGCCCCAGCATTTT,CSATVSFNQPQHF
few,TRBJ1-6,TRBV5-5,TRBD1,TGTGCCAGCAGCTTGGAACAGGGGTATTCACCCCTCCACTTT,CASSLEQGYSPLHF
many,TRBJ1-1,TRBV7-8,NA,TGTGCCAGCGTCACCTTTGGGGGGTATGGCACTGAAGCTTTCTTT,CASVTFGGYGTEAFF
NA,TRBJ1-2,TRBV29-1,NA,TGCAGCGTTGCCCCCAGTAACTATGGCTACACCTTC,CSVAPSNYGYTF
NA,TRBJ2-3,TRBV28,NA,TGTGCCAGCAGTTTATTGCCTAGAAGCACAGATACGCAGTATTTT,CASSLLPRSTDTQYF
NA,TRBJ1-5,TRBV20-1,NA,TGCAGTGCTAAAGTGTCTCTGGATAATCAGCCCCAGCATTTT,CSAKVSLDNQPQHF
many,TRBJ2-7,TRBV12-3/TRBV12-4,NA,TGTGCCAGCAGTTCAAACAGGTATTACGAGCAGTACTTC,CASSSNRYYEQYF
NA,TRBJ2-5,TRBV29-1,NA,TGCAGCGTTGCCCACTGGACAGGTGGGGGGGAGACCCAGTACTTC,CSVAHWTGGGETQYF
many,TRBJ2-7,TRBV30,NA,TGTGCCTGGAGTAGATGGACGCGCGGGGTACGCGAGCAGTACTTC,CAWSRWTRGVREQYF
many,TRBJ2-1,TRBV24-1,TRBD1,TGTGCCACCAGTGAAGGGACAGCCCCCTACAATGAGCAGTTCTTC,CATSEGTAPYNEQFF
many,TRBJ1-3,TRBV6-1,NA,TGTGCCAGCAGGGGGGGAGACGGATTCTCTGGAAACACCATATATTTT,CASRGGDGFSGNTIYF
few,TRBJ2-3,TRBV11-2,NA,TGTGCCAGCAGCTTAACCGGGTCTAGCCTCACAGATACGCAGTATTTT,CASSLTGSSLTDTQYF
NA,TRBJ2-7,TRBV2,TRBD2,TGTGCCAGCAGTCAAGAAGCGGGACCGAGGCAGTACTTC,CASSQEAGPRQYF
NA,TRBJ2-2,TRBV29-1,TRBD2,TGCAGCGTTATGGTCGGGAGGGTCGGGGAGCTGTTTTTT,CSVMVGRVGELFF